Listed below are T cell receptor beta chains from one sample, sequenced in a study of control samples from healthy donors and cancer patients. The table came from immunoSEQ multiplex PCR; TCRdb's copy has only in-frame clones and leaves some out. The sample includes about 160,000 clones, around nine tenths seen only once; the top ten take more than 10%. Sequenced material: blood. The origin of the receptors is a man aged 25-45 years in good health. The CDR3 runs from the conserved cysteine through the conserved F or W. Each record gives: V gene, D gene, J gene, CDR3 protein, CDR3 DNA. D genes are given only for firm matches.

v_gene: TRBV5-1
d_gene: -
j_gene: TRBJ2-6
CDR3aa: CASTLEGANVLTF
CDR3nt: TGCGCCAGCACTCTTGAGGGGGCCAACGTCCTGACTTTC

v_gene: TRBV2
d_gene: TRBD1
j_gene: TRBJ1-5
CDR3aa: CASRSDRGQPQHF
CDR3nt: TGTGCCAGCAGATCAGACAGGGGGCAGCCCCAGCATTTT

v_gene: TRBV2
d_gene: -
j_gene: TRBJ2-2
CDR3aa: CASSAGLTGAGELFF
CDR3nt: TGTGCCAGCAGTGCCGGACTGACAGGAGCCGGGGAGCTGTTTTTT

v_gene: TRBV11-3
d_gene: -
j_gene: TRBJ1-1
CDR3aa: CASSPGWGSAFF
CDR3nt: TGTGCCAGCAGCCCGGGCTGGGGGTCCGCTTTCTTT

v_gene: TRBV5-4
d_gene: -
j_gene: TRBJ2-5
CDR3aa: CASSFGRVAETQYF
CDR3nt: TGTGCCAGCAGCTTCGGGAGAGTAGCAGAGACCCAGTACTTC

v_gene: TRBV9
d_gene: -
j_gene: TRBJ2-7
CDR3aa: CASSVYSSSYEQYF
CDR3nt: TGTGCCAGCAGCGTATACAGCAGCTCCTACGAGCAGTACTTC

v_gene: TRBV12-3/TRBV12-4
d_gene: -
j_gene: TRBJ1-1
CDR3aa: CASQSGDTEAFF
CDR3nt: TGTGCCAGCCAGTCGGGGGACACTGAAGCTTTCTTT

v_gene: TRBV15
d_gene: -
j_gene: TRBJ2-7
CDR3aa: CATSRGWGIDPDGTYEQYF
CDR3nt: TGTGCCACCAGCAGAGGTTGGGGAATAGACCCCGACGGAACCTACGAGCAGTACTTC

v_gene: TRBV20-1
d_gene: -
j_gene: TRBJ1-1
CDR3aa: CSARVDRAAFF
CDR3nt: TGCAGTGCTAGAGTGGACCGGGCGGCTTTCTTT

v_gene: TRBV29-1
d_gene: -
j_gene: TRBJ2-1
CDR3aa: CSVEAASSIRGGQFF
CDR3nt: TGCAGCGTTGAAGCGGCATCCTCGATCCGTGGGGGGCAGTTCTTC

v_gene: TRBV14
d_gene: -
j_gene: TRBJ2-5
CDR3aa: CASSQDRPDPLLETQYF
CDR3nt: TGTGCCAGCAGCCAAGATCGGCCCGACCCCTTGCTGGAGACCCAGTACTTC

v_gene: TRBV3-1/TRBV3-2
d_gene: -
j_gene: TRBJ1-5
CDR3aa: CASSQGVDQPQHF
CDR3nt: TGTGCCAGCAGCCAAGGAGTCGATCAGCCCCAGCATTTT